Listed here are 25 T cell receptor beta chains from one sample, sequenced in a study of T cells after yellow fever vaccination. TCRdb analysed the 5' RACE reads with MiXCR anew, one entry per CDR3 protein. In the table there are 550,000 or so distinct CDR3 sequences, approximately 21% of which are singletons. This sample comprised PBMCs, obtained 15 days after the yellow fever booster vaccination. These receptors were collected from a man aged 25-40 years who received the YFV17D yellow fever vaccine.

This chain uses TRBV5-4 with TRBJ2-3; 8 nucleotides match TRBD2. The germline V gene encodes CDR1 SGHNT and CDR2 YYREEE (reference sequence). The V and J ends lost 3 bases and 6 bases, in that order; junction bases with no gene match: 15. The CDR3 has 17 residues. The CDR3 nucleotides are TGTGCCAGCAGCTACCGTTCCGGGACTAGAGTATCCGATACGCAGTATTTT. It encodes CASSYRSGTRVSDTQYF. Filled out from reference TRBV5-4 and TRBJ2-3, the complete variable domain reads ETGVTQSPTHLIKTRGQQVTLRCSSQSGHNTVSWYQQALGQGPQFIFQYYREEENGRGNFPPRFSGLQFPNYSSELNVNALELDDSALYLCASSYRSGTRVSDTQYFGPGTRLTVL.

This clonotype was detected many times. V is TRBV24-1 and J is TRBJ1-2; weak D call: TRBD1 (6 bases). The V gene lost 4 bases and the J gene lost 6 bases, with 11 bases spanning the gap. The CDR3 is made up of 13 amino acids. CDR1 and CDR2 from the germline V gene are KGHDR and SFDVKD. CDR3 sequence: CATSDPTGNGYTF. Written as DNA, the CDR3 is TGTGCCACCAGTGACCCCACAGGGAATGGCTACACCTTC.

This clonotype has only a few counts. CDR3 residues: CSALLGLPVQETQYF. Here the CDR3 DNA reads TGCAGTGCTTTACTCGGACTCCCCGTCCAGGAGACCCAGTACTTC. The gene calls are TRBV20-1 and TRBJ2-5; a weak D match, TRBD2 (5 bases). The V gene lost 5 bases and the J gene lost 5 bases, with 21 bases spanning the gap. The germline CDR1 and CDR2 sequences are DFQATT and SNEGSKA (reference sequence). The CDR3 totals 15 residues.

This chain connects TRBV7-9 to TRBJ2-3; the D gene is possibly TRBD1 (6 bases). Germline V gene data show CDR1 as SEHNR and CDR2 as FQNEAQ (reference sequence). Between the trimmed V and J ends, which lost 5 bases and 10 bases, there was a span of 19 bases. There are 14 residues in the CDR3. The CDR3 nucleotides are TGTGCCAGCAGCCAACCCTCCCGGACAGACGCGCAGTATTTT. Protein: CASSQPSRTDAQYF.

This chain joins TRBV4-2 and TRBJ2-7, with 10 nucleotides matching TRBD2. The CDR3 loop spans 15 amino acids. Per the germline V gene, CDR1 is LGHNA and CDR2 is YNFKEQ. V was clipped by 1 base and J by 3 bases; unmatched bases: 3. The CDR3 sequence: CASSQASGSNYEQYF. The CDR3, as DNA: TGTGCCAGCAGCCAAGCTAGCGGGAGTAACTACGAGCAGTACTTC.

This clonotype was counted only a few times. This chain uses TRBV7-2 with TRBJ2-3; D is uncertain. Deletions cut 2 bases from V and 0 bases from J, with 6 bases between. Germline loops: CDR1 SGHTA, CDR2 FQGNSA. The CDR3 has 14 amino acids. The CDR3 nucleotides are TGTGCCAGCAGCTTAATCAGGAGCACAGATACGCAGTATTTT. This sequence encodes CASSLIRSTDTQYF.

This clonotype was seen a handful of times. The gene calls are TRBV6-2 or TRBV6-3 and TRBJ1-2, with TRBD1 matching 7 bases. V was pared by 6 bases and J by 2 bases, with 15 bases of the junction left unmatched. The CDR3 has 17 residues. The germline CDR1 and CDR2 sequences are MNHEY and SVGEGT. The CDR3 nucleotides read TGTGCCAGCAGGCTCAGGGGACAGATAACCACCAACTATGGCTACACCTTC. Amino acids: CASRLRGQITTNYGYTF.

CDR3 sequence: CASSLWRETYNEQFF. CDR3 sequence (DNA): TGTGCCAGCAGTTTATGGCGGGAGACCTACAATGAGCAGTTCTTC. The chain uses TRBV27 and TRBJ2-1; 7 bases map to TRBD2. Germline V gives CDR1 MNHEY, CDR2 SMNVEV (reference sequence). The CDR3 runs to 15 residues. V lost 1 base and J lost 2; bases outside the gene matches: 2.

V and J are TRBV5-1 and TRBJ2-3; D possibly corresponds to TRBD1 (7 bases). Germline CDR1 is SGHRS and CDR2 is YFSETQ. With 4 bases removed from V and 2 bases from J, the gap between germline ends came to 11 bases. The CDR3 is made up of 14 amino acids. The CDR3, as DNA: TGCGCCAGCAGCCTCAGGGGGGACACAGATACGCAGTATTTT. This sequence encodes CASSLRGDTDTQYF.

CDR3 DNA: TGTGCCAGCAGCCCGACCCAGGCGGGTGATACGCAGTATTTT. Translation: CASSPTQAGDTQYF. The chain joins TRBV11-2 to TRBJ2-3; D is possibly TRBD2 (5 bases). The CDR3 runs to 14 residues. Germline values: CDR1 SGHAT, CDR2 FQNNGV. Trimming took off 5 bases at V and 6 bases at J, with 15 bases between the two ends.

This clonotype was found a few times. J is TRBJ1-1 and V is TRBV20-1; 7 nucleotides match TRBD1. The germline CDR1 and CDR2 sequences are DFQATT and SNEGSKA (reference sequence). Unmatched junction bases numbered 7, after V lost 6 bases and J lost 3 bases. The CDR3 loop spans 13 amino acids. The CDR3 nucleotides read TGCAGTGCAAAGACAGGGTCTGACACTGAAGCTTTCTTT. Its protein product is CSAKTGSDTEAFF.

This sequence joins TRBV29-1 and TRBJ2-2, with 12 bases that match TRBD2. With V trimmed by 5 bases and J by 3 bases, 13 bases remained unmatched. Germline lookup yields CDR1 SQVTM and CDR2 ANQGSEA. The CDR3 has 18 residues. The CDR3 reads CSVKKLAGGIPDTGELFF. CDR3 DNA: TGCAGCGTTAAAAAACTAGCGGGAGGTATTCCTGACACCGGGGAGCTGTTTTTT.

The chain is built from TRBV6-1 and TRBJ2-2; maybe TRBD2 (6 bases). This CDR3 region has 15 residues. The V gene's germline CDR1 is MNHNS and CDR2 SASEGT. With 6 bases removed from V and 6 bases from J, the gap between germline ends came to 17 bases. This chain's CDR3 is CASRQGLALAGELFF. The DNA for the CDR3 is TGTGCCAGCAGACAAGGGCTAGCGTTGGCCGGGGAGCTGTTTTTT.

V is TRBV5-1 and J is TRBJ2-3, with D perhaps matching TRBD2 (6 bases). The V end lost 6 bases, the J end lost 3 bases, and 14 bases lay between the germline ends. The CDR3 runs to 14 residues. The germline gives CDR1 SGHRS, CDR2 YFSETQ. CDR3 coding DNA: TGCGCCAGCAAGGAGGGCCTTGTTACAGATACGCAGTATTTT. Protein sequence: CASKEGLVTDTQYF.

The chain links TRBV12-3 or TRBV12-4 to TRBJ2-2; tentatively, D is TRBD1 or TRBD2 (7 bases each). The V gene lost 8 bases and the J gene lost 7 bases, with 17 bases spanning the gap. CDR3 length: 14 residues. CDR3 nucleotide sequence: TGTGCCAGCTTCTCAGGGGGGGTTGGCGGGGAGCTGTTTTTT. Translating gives CASFSGGVGGELFF.

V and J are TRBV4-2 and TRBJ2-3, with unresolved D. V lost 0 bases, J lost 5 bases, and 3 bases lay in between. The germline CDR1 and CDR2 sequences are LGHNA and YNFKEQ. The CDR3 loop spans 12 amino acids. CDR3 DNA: TGTGCCAGCAGCCAAGAATTAGATACGCAGTATTTT. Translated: CASSQELDTQYF.

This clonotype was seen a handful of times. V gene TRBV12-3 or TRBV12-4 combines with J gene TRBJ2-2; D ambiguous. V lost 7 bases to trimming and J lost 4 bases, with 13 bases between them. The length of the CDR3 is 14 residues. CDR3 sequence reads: CASTPSTFTGELFF. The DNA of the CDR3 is TGTGCCAGCACCCCTAGTACATTCACCGGGGAGCTGTTTTTT.

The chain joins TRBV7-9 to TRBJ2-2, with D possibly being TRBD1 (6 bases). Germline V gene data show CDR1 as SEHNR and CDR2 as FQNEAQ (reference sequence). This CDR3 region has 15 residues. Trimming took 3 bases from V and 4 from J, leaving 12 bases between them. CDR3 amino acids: CASSFQGPGTGELFF. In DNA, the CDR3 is TGTGCCAGCAGCTTCCAGGGGCCGGGCACCGGGGAGCTGTTTTTT.

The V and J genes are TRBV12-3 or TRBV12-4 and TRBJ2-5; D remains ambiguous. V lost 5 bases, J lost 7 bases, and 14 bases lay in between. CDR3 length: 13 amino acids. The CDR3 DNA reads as TGTGCCAGCAGTGAGTTGTCACACGTGACCCAGTACTTC. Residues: CASSELSHVTQYF.

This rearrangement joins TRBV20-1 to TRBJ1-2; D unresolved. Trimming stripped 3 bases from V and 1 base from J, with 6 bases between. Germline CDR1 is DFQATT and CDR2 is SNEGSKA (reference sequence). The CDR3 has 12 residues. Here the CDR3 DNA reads TGCAGTGCTAGCCAGCTTAACTATGGCTACACCTTC. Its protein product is CSASQLNYGYTF.

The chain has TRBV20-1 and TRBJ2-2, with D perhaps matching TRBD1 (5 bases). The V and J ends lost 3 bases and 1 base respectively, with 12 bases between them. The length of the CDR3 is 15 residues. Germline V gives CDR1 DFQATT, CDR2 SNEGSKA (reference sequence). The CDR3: CSARDTGQNTGELFF. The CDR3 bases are TGCAGTGCTAGGGACACAGGACAGAACACCGGGGAGCTGTTTTTT.

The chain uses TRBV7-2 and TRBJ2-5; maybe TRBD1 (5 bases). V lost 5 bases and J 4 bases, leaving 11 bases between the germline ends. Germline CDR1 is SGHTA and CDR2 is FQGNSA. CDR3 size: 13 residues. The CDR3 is CASSDGRVETQYF. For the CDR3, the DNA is TGTGCCAGCAGCGACGGCAGGGTAGAGACCCAGTACTTC.

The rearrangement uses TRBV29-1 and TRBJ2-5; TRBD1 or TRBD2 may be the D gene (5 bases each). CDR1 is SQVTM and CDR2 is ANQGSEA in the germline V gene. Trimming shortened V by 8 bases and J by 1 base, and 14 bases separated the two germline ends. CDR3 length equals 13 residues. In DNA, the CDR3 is TGCAGCCTAATATTCGGGACCCAAGAGACCCAGTACTTC. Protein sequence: CSLIFGTQETQYF.

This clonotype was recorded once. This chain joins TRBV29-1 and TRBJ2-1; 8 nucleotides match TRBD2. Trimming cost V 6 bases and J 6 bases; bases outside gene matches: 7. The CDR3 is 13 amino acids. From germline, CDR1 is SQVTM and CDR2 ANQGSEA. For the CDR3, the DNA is TGCAGCGTCGCCGGGACTAGGTCCAATGAGCAGTTCTTC. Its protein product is CSVAGTRSNEQFF.

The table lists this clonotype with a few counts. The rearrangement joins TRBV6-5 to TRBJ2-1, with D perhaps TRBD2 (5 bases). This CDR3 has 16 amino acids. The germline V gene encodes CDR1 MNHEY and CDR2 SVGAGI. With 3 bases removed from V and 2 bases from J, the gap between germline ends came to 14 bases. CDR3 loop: CASSYQLAETYNEQFF. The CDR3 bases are TGTGCCAGCAGTTATCAGCTAGCAGAAACCTACAATGAGCAGTTCTTC.